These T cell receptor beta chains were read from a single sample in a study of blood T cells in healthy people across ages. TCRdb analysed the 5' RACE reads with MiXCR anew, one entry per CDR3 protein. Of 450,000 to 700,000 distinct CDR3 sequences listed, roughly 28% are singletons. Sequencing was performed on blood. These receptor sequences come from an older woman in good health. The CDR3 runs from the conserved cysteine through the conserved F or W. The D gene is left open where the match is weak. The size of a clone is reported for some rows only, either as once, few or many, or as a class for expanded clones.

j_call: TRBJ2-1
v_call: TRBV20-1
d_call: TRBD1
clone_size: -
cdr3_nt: TGCAGTGCGGTTACAGGGGATGGTTTTTCCTACAATGAGCAGTTCTTC
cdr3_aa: CSAVTGDGFSYNEQFF

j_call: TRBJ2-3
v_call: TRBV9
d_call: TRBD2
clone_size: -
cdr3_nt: TGTGCCAGCAGCGTTGTAGCGGGGGGAGCAGATACGCAGTATTTT
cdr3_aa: CASSVVAGGADTQYF

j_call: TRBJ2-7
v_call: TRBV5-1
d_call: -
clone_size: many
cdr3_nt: TGCGCCAGCAGCTTTTACCTCGACAGATCCTCTCGGGAGCAGTACTTC
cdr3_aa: CASSFYLDRSSREQYF

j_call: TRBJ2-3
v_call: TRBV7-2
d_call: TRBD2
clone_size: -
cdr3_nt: TGTGCCAGCAGCTTAGTTGTGACTAGCCAAAATACGCAGTATTTT
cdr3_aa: CASSLVVTSQNTQYF

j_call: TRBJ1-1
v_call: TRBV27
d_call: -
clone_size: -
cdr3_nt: TGTGCCAGCAGTTATTTAAGGGCAGGGAGGACTGAAGCTTTCTTT
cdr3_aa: CASSYLRAGRTEAFF

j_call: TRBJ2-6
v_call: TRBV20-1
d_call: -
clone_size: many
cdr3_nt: TGCAGTGCTAGAAACCCGGACGGATCCTCTGGGGCCAACGTCCTGACTTTC
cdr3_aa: CSARNPDGSSGANVLTF

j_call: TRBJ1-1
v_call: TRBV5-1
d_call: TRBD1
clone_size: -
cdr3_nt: TGCGCCAGCAGCTTGGGGACAGGGGTGGCTGAAGCTTTCTTT
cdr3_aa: CASSLGTGVAEAFF

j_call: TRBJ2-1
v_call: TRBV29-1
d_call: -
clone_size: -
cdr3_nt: TGCAGCGCCGCCCCCAGCGGAGCACTCTCCGGTGAGCAGTTCTTC
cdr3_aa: CSAAPSGALSGEQFF

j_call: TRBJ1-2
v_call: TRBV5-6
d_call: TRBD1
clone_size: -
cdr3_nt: TGTGCCAGCAGCCGGGACAGACCCAATGGCTACACCTTC
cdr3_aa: CASSRDRPNGYTF

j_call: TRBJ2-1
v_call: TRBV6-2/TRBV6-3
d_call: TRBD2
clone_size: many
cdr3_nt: TGTGCCAGCAGTAAGAGCGGGGGTCCCTACAATGAGCAGTTCTTC
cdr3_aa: CASSKSGGPYNEQFF

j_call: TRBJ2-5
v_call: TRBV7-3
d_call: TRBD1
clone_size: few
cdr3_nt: TGTGCCAGCAGTCGAAATCAGGGGGTTGGGGAGACCCAGTACTTC
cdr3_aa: CASSRNQGVGETQYF

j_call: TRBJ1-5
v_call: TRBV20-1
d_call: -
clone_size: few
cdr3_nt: TGCAGTGCTAAGACAGGCGATCAGCCCCAGCATTTT
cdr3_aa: CSAKTGDQPQHF

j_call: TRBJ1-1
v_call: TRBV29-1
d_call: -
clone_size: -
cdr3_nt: TGCAGCGTTGGGACCCTCACTGAAGCTTTCTTT
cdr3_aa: CSVGTLTEAFF

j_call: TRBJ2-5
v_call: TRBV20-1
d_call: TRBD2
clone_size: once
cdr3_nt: TGCAGTGCGCCGCTAGCGGGGGGGCCGATGTCCCAGTACTTC
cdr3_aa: CSAPLAGGPMSQYF

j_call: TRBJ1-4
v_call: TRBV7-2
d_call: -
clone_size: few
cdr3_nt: TGTGCCAGCAGCTTAGTTGGGGCTGGGGAAAAACTGTTTTTT
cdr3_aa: CASSLVGAGEKLFF

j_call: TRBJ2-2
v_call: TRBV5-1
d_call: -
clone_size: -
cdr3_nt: TGCGCCAGCAGCCCGGGGGGCCAGTCCGGGGAGCTGTTTTTT
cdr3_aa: CASSPGGQSGELFF

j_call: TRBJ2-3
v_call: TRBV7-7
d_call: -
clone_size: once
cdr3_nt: TGTGCTAGCAGGAGACTGGCGGGGGCTATGAATACGCAGTATTTT
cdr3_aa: CASRRLAGAMNTQYF

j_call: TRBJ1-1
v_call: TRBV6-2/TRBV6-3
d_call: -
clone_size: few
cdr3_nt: TGTGCCAGCAGTTACTCGTCCACGGTTACTGAAGCTTTCTTT
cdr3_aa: CASSYSSTVTEAFF

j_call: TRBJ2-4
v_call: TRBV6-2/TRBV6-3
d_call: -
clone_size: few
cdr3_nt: TGTGCCAGCAGTTACTCCAGTACGGCCAAAAACATTCAGTACTTC
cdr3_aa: CASSYSSTAKNIQYF

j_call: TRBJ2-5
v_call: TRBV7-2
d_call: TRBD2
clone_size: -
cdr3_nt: TGTGCCAGCAGCCAACTAGCGGGGGGACAGACCCAGTACTTC
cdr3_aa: CASSQLAGGQTQYF

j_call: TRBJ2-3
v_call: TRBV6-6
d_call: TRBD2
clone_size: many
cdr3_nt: TGTGCCAGCAGTTCTCCAAGCGGGGGTGGCACAGATACGCAGTATTTT
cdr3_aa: CASSSPSGGGTDTQYF

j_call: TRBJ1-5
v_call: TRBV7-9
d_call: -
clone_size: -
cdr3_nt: TGTGCCAGCAGCGGGGTCGGTCAGCCCCAGCATTTT
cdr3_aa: CASSGVGQPQHF

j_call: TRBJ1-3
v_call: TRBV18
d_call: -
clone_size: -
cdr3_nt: TGTGCCAGCTCAACGGGAGTAACTGGAAACACCATATATTTT
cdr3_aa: CASSTGVTGNTIYF

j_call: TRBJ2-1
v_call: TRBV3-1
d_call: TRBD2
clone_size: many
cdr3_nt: TGTGCCAGCACCTTCTCCGGGACTAGCTACAATGAGCAGTTCTTC
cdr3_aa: CASTFSGTSYNEQFF

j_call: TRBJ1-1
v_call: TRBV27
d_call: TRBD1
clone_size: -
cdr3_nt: TGTGCCAGCAGTTCAGTTCAGGGGGGAGGGAACACTGAAGCTTTCTTT
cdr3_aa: CASSSVQGGGNTEAFF

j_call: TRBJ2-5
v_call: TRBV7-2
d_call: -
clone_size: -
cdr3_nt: TGTGCCAGCAGCTTAGAGTTCTACCAGCAAGAGACCCAGTACTTC
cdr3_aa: CASSLEFYQQETQYF

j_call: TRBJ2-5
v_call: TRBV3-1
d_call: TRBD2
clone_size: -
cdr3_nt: TGTGCCAGCAGCCAAGTCGGCCCGGGACTAGCGGTTGAGACCCAGTACTTC
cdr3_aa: CASSQVGPGLAVETQYF

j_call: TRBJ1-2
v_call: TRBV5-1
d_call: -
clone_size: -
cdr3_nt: TGCGCCAGCAGCTTAGACACCGGGCGAGATGGCTACACCTTC
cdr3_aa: CASSLDTGRDGYTF

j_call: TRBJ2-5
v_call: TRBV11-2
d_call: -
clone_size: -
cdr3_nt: TGTGCCAGCAGCTTAACCGCGGGGGCCACCCAAGAGACCCAGTACTTC
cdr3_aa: CASSLTAGATQETQYF

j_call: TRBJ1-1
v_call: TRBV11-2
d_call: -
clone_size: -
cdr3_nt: TGTGCCAGCAAACGAGGGGTATGGGGCACTGAAGCTTTCTTT
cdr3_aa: CASKRGVWGTEAFF

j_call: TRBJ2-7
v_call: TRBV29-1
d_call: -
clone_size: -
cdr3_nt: TGCAGCGTCGACCTCGGCAGGGCTGGATACGAGCAGTACTTC
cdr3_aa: CSVDLGRAGYEQYF

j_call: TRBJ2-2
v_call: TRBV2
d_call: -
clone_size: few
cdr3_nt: TGTGCCAGCAGTGGTCCCCTACGGACTGCCGGGGAGCTGTTTTTT
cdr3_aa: CASSGPLRTAGELFF

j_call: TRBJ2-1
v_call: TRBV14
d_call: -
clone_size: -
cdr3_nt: TGTGCCAGCAGCCTGACCCGGGTAGCCTACAATGAGCAGTTCTTC
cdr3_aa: CASSLTRVAYNEQFF

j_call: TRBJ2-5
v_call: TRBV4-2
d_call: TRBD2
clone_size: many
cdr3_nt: TGTGCCAGCAGCTCGGGACTAGCGGGGGAGCTAACCCAGTACTTC
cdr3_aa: CASSSGLAGELTQYF

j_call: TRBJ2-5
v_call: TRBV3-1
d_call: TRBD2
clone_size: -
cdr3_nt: TGTGCCAGCAGCCAAGGGAGACTAGCGGTGGGCCAGTACTTC
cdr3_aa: CASSQGRLAVGQYF

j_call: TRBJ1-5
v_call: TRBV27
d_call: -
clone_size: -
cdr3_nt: TGTGCCAGTGGTAGTCGCAATCAGCCCCAGCATTTT
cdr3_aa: CASGSRNQPQHF

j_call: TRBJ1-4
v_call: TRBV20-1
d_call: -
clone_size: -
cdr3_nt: TGCAGTGCTGCGGGGACCACTAGTGAAAAACTGTTTTTT
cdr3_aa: CSAAGTTSEKLFF

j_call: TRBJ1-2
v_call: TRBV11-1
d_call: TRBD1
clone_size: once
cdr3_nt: TGTGCCAGCAGCGGACAGGGGGACGTGGATGGCTACACCTTC
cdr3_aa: CASSGQGDVDGYTF

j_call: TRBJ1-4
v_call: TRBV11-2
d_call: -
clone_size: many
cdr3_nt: TGTGCCAGCAGCTCAACAAAAGGGGGGGAGGATGAAAAACTGTTTTTT
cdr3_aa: CASSSTKGGEDEKLFF

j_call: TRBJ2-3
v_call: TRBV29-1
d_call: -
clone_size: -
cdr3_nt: TGCAGCGTTGACGAGGGTGCAGATACGCAGTATTTT
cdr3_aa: CSVDEGADTQYF

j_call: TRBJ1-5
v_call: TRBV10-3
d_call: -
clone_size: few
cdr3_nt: TGTGCCATCAGTGATAGGAGCAATCAGCCCCAGCATTTT
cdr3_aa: CAISDRSNQPQHF